Listed here are 9 T cell receptor beta chains from one sample, sequenced in a study of tumor-infiltrating lymphocytes in oesophageal squamous cell carcinoma listed by TCRdb under 2016. The library was obtained by PCR. The listed sequencing device is Illumina HiSeq 2000. Clones were called with MiXCR by TCRdb after fastp trimmed the public reads at Q25, and only in-frame beta chains were retained. Rows matching on CDR3 protein sequence are summarized as one entry with the most common DNA and genes. The sample table records just under 20,000 distinct CDR3 sequences; around 40% of these occur just once. Around 40% of the sample is in the top ten clones. The specimen sequenced was esophageal tumor tissue. The receptors stem from a male donor with esophageal squamous cell carcinoma.

The chain carries TRBV7-2 and TRBJ1-4; 8 nucleotides match TRBD1. The CDR3 sequence is 14 residues long. CDR1 is SGHTA and CDR2 is FQGNSA in the germline V gene. The trim removed 5 bases at V and 11 bases at J, leaving 10 bases unmatched. CDR3 coding DNA: TGTGCCAGCAGCCCTGGACAGGGTGGAGGGAAACTGTTTTTT. Amino acid sequence: CASSPGQGGGKLFF.

The V call is TRBV7-9, the J call TRBJ2-5, with a possible D match to TRBD2 (6 bases). Germline CDR1 reads SEHNR; CDR2 reads FQNEAQ (reference sequence). The CDR3 has 15 amino acids. V shed 6 bases and J shed 4 bases, with 18 bases lying between them. The CDR3 DNA reads TGTGCCAGCAGTCCCACCGGTGGGGGAGGAGAGACCCAGTACTTC. Translated: CASSPTGGGGETQYF.

The chain has TRBV7-8 and TRBJ2-1; 8 bases match TRBD2. V trimming: 2 bases; J trimming: 8 bases; junction bases outside the gene matches: 20. From germline, CDR1 is SGHVS and CDR2 FQNEAQ. The CDR3 spans 19 residues. This chain's CDR3 is CASSLRLAATGGPGDEQFF. CDR3 in DNA: TGTGCCAGCAGCTTACGACTTGCCGCTACGGGAGGGCCGGGCGATGAGCAGTTCTTC.

This clonotype was picked up many times. V usage is TRBV27 and J usage is TRBJ2-1; 9 nucleotides align to TRBD1. Germline V gene lookup returns CDR1 MNHEY and CDR2 SMNVEV (reference sequence). The CDR3 length is 15 residues. The V gene end was trimmed by 7 bases and the J gene end by 7 bases; junction bases not matched to a gene: 11. For the CDR3, the DNA is TGTGCCAGCAAAAACAGGGGGCGGATTGTAAATGAGCAGTTCTTC. This translates into CASKNRGRIVNEQFF.

This clonotype was picked up a small number of times. The chain couples TRBV9 to TRBJ2-3, with D unresolved. This CDR3 is 12 amino acids long. The V gene lost 3 bases and the J gene lost 2 bases, with 4 bases spanning the gap. From germline, CDR1 is SGDLS and CDR2 YYNGEE. CDR3 DNA: TGTGCCAGCAGCGGCGACACAGATACGCAGTATTTT. This translates into CASSGDTDTQYF.

This clonotype is labeled as medium-sized. V gene TRBV7-8 combines with J gene TRBJ1-1; the D is unclear. CDR1 is SGHVS, CDR2 FQNEAQ, per germline. This CDR3 has 14 residues. V was clipped by 1 base and J by 1 base, with 7 bases between them. DNA for the CDR3: TGTGCCAGCAGCTTAGTCCGGGGGAACACTGAAGCTTTCTTT. This codes for CASSLVRGNTEAFF.

There are many counts of this clonotype. The chain combines TRBV7-2 with TRBJ1-4, with D tentatively TRBD1 (6 bases). This CDR3 is 17 amino acids long. Trimming took off 2 bases at V and 11 bases at J, with 24 bases between the two ends. Germline V gene data show CDR1 as SGHTA and CDR2 as FQGNSA. CDR3 loop: CASSLSGPTATRGKLFF. As DNA, the CDR3 is TGTGCCAGCAGCTTATCGGGACCGACGGCGACTAGGGGGAAACTGTTTTTT.

The CDR3 spells CAAQEGAGANVLTF. The CDR3, as DNA: TGTGCCGCCCAAGAAGGGGCTGGGGCCAACGTCCTGACTTTC. The chain couples TRBV7-2 to TRBJ2-6, with D maybe TRBD1 (5 bases). The V end lost 11 bases, the J end lost 2 bases, and 13 bases lay between the germline ends. The CDR3 spans 14 residues. Looked up from germline, CDR1 is SGHTA and CDR2 is FQGNSA.

For this clonotype: The missing conserved phenylalanine or tryptophan at the end of this CDR3 makes a read error likely. Because the CDR3's place on the DNA is in doubt, the DNA is left out and the CDR3 is given as listed by TCRdb. V usage is TRBV12-3 or TRBV12-4 and J usage is TRBJ2-7. From its first to its last residue, the CDR3 has 13 amino acids. CDR3 amino acids: CASSSGRLQYFGS.